The source of this T cell receptor beta chain is a study of shared clonotypes between healthy human individuals. Study-wide context: The donors, a couple of women and three men, were aged 18 to 49. Points from the study as a whole: Enrolling few donors narrowed the genetic and exposure-history diversity that was represented.

Deletions cut 4 bases from V and 7 bases from J, with 11 bases between. Germline CDR1 and CDR2: SGHNT and YYREEE (reference sequence). The CDR3 runs 12 residues. Donors, without exception, were Caucasian adults residing in Nashville, Tennessee. A split of CD4+ cells into CD45RA+ naive and CD45RA-negative memory subsets was performed. TCRdb's copy holds only in-frame clones and misses some; the assay was immunoSEQ multiplex PCR. The sample shows approximately 1.5 million clones, approximately 98.5% of them seen only once. On this clone: Its antigen is not identified.

The material sequenced was naive CD4+ T cells sorted from blood. Described subset: CD45RA+ positively selected. The receptor's source is a man between 25 and 39 years old in good health. The chain uses TRBV5-4 and TRBJ1-1; the D gene is possibly TRBD1 (5 bases). CDR3 bases: TGTGCCAGCAGCGCCAGGGTAGGTGAAGCTTTCTTT. Protein sequence: CASSARVGEAFF.